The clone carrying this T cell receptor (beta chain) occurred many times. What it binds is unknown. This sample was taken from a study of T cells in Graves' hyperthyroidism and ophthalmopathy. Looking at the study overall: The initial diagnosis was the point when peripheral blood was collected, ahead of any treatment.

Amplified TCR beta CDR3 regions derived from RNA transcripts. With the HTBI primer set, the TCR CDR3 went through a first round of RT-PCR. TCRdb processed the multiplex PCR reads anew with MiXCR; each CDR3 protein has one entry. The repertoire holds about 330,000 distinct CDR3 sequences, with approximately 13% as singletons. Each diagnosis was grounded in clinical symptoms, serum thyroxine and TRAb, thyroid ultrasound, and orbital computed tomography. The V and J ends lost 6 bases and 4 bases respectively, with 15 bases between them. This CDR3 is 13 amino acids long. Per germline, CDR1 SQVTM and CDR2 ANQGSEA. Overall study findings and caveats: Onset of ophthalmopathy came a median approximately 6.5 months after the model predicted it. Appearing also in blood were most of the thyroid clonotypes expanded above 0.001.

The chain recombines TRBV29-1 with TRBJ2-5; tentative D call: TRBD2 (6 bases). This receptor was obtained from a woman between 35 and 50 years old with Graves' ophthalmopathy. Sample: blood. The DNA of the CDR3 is TGCAGCGTGGAGGGTGTGAGGGCAGAGACCCAGTACTTC. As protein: CSVEGVRAETQYF.